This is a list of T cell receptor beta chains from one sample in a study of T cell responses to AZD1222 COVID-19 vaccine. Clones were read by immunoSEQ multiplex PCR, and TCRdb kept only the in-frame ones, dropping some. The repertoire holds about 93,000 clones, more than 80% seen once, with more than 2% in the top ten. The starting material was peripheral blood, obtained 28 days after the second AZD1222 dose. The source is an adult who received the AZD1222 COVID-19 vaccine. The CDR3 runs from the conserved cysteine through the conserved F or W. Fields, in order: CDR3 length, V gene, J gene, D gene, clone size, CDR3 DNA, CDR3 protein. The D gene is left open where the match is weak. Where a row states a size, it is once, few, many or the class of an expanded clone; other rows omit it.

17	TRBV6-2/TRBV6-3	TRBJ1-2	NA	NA	TGTGCCAGCAGTATTTACGGCCAGTCTAGGACTAACTATGGCTACACCTTC	CASSIYGQSRTNYGYTF
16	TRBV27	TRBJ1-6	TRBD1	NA	TGTGCCAGCAGTTACTCTGTCGGAGGGGGCGGTTCACCCCTCCACTTT	CASSYSVGGGGSPLHF
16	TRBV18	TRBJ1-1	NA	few	TGTGCCAGCTCACCAGAGTCTGGGGGCGCGGGCTCTGAAGCTTTCTTT	CASSPESGGAGSEAFF
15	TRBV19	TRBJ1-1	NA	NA	TGTGCCAGTAGCCAAACAGGGCTACCTGGGGCTGAAGCTTTCTTT	CASSQTGLPGAEAFF
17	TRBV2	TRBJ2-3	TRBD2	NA	TGTGCCAGCAGGCGGGCTAGCGGGGGGCGGATAACAGATACGCAGTATTTT	CASRRASGGRITDTQYF
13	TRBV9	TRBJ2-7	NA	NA	TGTGCCAGCAGCGTCTCCGGGGGGCACGAGCAGTACTTC	CASSVSGGHEQYF
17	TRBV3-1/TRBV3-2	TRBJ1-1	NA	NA	TGTGCCAGCAGCCAAACCTCGGCCAGGGGAAAGGGCACTGAAGCTTTCTTT	CASSQTSARGKGTEAFF
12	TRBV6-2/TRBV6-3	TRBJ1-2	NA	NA	TGTGCCAGCAGTCGGCAGAACTATGGCTACACCTTC	CASSRQNYGYTF
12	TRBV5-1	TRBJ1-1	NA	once	TGCGCCAGCAGCCTCCTTGGGTGGGAAGCTTTCTTT	CASSLLGWEAFF
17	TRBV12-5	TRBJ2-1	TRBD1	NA	TGTGCTAGTGGTTTGGTAATGGGCAGGGGGCGGGACAATGAGCAGTTCTTC	CASGLVMGRGRDNEQFF
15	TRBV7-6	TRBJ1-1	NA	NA	TGTGCCAGCAGCTTAGGGGCAGGGGTGAACACTGAAGCTTTCTTT	CASSLGAGVNTEAFF
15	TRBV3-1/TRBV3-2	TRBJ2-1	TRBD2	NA	TGTGCCAGCAGCGATACTAGCGGGAGGGCCAATGAGCAGTTCTTC	CASSDTSGRANEQFF
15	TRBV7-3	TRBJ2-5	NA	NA	TGTGCCAGCAGCTTGGGGCAGGGTGGCTGGGAGACCCAGTACTTC	CASSLGQGGWETQYF
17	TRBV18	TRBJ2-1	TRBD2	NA	TGTGCCAGCTCTAGACTGGCGGGACTAGATCCCTACAATGAGCAGTTCTTC	CASSRLAGLDPYNEQFF
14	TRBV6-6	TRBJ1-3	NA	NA	TGTGCCAGCACCCCAAGGGGTACCGGAAACACCATATATTTT	CASTPRGTGNTIYF
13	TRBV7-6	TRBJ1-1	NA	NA	TGTGCCAGCAGCTTTTCCTGGGACACTGAAGCTTTCTTT	CASSFSWDTEAFF
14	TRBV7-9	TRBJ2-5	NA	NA	TGTGCCAGCAGCTTAGCGGGGGCAGGGGAGACCCAGTACTTC	CASSLAGAGETQYF
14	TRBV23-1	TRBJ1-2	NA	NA	TGCGCCAGCAGTCGCCTTCGGGGAGCGAATGGCTACACCTTC	CASSRLRGANGYTF
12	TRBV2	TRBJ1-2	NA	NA	TGTGCCAGTGGCGACAGTAACTATGGCTACACCTTC	CASGDSNYGYTF
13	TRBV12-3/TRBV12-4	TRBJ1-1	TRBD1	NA	TGTGCCAGCAGTCAGGGACAGGGAACTGAAGCTTTCTTT	CASSQGQGTEAFF
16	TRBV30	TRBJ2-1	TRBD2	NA	TGTGCCTGGAGTGTACGACTAGCGGGGGGCTACAATGAGCAGTTCTTC	CAWSVRLAGGYNEQFF
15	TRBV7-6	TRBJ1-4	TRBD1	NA	TGTGCCAGCAGCTTAGGGGACAGGGATGGTGAAAAACTGTTTTTT	CASSLGDRDGEKLFF
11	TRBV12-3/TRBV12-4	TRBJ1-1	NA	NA	TGTGCCAGCAAGGGGTACACTGAAGCTTTCTTT	CASKGYTEAFF
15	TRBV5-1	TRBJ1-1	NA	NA	TGCGCCAGCAGCGCAGTTAAGGGAGGGAACACTGAAGCTTTCTTT	CASSAVKGGNTEAFF
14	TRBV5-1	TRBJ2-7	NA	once	TGCGCCAGCAGCACGGACAGGGAGGGCTACGAGCAGTACTTC	CASSTDREGYEQYF
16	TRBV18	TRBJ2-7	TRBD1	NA	TGTGCCAGCTCACAAACGGTCGGGACAGGGTATTACGAGCAGTACTTC	CASSQTVGTGYYEQYF
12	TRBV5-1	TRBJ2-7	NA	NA	TGCGCCAGCAGCCTCAACTCCTACGAGCAGTACTTC	CASSLNSYEQYF
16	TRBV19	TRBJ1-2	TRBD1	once	TGTGCCAGTAGTCCCGGGACAGGGAGATCTAACTATGGCTACACCTTC	CASSPGTGRSNYGYTF
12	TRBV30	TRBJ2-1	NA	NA	TGTGCCTGGAGTCCTAACTACAATGAGCAGTTCTTC	CAWSPNYNEQFF
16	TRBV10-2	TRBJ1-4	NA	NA	TGCGCCAGCAGTGGACAGAAGCCTTCAACTAATGAAAAACTGTTTTTT	CASSGQKPSTNEKLFF
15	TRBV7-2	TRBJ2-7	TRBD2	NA	TGTGCCAGCAGAACGGGACTAGCGGGGGGCGGCGAGCAGTACTTC	CASRTGLAGGGEQYF
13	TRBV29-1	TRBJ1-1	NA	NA	TGCAGCGTTTCGGACCTGGCGGACACTGAAGCTTTCTTT	CSVSDLADTEAFF
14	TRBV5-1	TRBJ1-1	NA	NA	TGCGCCAGCAGCTTGGCTTCGAAGGACACTGAAGCTTTCTTT	CASSLASKDTEAFF
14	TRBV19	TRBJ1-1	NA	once	TGTGCCAGTAGTATTGTTCAGGGTTGGACTGAAGCTTTCTTT	CASSIVQGWTEAFF
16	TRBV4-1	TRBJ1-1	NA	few	TGCGCCAGCAGCCAAGATGGGTCATTGCGGGACACTGAAGCTTTCTTT	CASSQDGSLRDTEAFF
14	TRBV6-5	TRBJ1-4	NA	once	TGTGCCAGCAGAACAGGGTCGGCGAGTGAAAAACTGTTTTTT	CASRTGSASEKLFF
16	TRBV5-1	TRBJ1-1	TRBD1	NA	TGCGCCAGCAGTCACCTGACAGGGTCGGAATACACTGAAGCTTTCTTT	CASSHLTGSEYTEAFF
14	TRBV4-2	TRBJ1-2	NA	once	TGTGCCAGCAGGCGTATGGGGCAGGAGAAGGGCTACACCTTC	CASRRMGQEKGYTF
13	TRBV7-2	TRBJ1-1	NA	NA	TGTGCCAGCAGCTTTTCCACGAACACTGAAGCTTTCTTT	CASSFSTNTEAFF
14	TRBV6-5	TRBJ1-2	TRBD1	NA	TGTGCCAGCAGTTACCGGGACAGAGGCTATGGCTACACCTTC	CASSYRDRGYGYTF
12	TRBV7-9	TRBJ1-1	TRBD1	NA	TGTGCCAGCAGCTTTACAGGGGCTGAAGCTTTCTTT	CASSFTGAEAFF
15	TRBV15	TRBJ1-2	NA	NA	TGTGCCACCAGCAGAGAACGGGGGGCGGGCTATGGCTACACCTTC	CATSRERGAGYGYTF
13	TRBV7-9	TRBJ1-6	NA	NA	TGTGCCAGCAGCTTGCAGGGAAATTCACCCCTCCACTTT	CASSLQGNSPLHF
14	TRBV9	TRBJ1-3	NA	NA	TGTGCCAGCAGCGAGGGGGACGTTGGGTACACCATATATTTT	CASSEGDVGYTIYF
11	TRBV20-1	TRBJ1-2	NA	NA	TGCAGTGCTGGGATAAACTATGGCTACACCTTC	CSAGINYGYTF
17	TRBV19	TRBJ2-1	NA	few	TGTGCCAGTAGTATAGATCTGGAGGGGGGGGTTTACAATGAGCAGTTCTTC	CASSIDLEGGVYNEQFF
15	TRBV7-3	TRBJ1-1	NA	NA	TGTGCCAGCAGCTTAACGGGGGGTGCGAACACTGAAGCTTTCTTT	CASSLTGGANTEAFF
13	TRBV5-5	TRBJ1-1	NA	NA	TGTGCCAGCAGCTTGAAACACAACACTGAAGCTTTCTTT	CASSLKHNTEAFF
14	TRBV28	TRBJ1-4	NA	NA	TGTGCCAGCAATCGGGTTTACGCTAATGAAAAACTGTTTTTT	CASNRVYANEKLFF